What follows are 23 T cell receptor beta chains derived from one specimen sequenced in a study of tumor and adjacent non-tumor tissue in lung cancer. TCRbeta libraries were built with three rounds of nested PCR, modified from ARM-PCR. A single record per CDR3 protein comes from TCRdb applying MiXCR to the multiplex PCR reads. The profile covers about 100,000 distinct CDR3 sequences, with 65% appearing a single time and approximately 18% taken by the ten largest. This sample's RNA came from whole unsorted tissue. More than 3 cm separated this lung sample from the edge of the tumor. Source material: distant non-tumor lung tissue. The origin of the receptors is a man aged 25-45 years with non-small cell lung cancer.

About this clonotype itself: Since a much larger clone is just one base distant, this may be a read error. CDR3 amino acids: CASSRDRNNDQFF. In DNA form, the CDR3 reads TGTGCCAGCAGCCGGGACAGAAATAATGACCAGTTCTTC. The rearrangement joins TRBV5-4 to TRBJ2-1; the match to TRBD1 covers 7 bases. Germline V gene data show CDR1 as SGHNT and CDR2 as YYREEE (reference sequence). The CDR3 runs 13 residues.

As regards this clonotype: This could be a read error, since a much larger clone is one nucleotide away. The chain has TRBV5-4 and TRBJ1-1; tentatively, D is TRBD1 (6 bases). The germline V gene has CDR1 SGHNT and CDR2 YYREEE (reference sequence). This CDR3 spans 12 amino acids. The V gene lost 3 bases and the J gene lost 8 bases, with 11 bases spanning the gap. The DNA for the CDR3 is TGTGCCAGCAGCTCACTTGACAGGGAAGCTTTCTTT. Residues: CASSSLDREAFF.

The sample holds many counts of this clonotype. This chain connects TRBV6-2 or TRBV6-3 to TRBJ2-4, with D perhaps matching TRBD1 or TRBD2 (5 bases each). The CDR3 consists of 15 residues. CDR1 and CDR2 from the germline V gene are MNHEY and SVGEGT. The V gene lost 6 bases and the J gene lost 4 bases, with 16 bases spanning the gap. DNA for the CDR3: TGTGCCAGCAGCCCGTCCCGGGGCCTTAAAAACATTCAGTACTTC. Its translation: CASSPSRGLKNIQYF.

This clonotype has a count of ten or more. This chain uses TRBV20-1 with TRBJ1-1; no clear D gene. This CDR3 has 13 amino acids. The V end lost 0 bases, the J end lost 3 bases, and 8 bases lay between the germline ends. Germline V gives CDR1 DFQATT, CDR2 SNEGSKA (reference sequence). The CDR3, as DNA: TGCAGTGCTAGAGACACCGAAGACACTGAAGCTTTCTTT. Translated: CSARDTEDTEAFF.

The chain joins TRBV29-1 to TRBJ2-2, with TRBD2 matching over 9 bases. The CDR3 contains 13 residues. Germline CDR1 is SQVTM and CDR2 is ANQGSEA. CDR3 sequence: CRGGDGVRGELFF. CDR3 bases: TGCCGCGGGGGGGATGGGGTCCGCGGGGAGCTGTTTTTT.

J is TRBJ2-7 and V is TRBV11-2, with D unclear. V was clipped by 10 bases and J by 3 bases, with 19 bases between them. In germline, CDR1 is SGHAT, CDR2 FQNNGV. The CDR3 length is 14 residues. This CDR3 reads CAIILAPHSYEQYF. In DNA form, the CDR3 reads TGTGCCATCATCTTGGCGCCACACAGCTACGAGCAGTACTTC. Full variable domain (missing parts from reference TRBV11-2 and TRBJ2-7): EAGVAQSPRYKIIEKRQSVAFWCNPISGHATLYWYQQILGQGPKLLIQFQNNGVVDDSQLPKDRFSAERLKGVDSTLKIQPAKLEDSAVYLCAIILAPHSYEQYFGPGTRLTVT.

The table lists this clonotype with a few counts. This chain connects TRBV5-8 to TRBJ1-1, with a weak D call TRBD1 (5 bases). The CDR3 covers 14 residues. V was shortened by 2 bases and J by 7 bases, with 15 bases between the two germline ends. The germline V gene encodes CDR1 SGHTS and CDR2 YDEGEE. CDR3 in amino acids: CASSLGEGSLEAFF. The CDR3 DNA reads TGTGCCAGCAGCTTAGGTGAGGGGTCGCTTGAAGCTTTCTTT.

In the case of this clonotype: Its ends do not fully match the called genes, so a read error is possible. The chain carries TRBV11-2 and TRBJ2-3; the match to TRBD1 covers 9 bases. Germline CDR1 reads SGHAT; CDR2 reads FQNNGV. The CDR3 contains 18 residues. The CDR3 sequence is CASSMGQGQYRSIDTQYF. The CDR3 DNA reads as TGTGCCAGCAGCATGGGACAGGGTCAATATCGTAGCATAGATACGCAGTATTTT.

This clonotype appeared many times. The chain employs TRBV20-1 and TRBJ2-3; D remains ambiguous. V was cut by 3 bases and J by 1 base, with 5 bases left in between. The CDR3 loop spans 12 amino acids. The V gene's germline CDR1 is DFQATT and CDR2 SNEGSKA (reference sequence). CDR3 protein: CSASQGTDTQYF. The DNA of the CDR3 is TGCAGTGCTAGCCAGGGCACAGATACGCAGTATTTT.

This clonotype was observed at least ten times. Here the CDR3 reads CASSYSTAGGLSTDTQYF. The DNA of the CDR3 is TGTGCCAGCAGTTACTCGACAGCGGGGGGGCTAAGCACAGATACGCAGTATTTT. The genes are TRBV6-2 or TRBV6-3 and TRBJ2-3; 10 bases match TRBD2. CDR1 is MNHEY and CDR2 is SVGEGT in the germline V gene. V lost 0 bases, J lost 0 bases, and 6 bases stayed unmatched. The CDR3 sequence is 18 residues long.

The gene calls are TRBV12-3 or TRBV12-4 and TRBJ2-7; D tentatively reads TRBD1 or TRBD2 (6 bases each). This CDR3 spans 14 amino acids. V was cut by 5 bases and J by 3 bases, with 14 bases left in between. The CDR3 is CASSRGGGLYEQYF. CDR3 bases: TGTGCCAGCAGTCGGGGTGGGGGGCTCTACGAGCAGTACTTC.

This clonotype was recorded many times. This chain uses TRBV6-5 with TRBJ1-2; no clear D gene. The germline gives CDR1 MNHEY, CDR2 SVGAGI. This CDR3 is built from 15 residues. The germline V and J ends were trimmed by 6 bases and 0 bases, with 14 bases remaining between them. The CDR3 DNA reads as TGTGCCAGCAGCCCAACTGGACCCGCTAACTATGGCTACACCTTC. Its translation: CASSPTGPANYGYTF.

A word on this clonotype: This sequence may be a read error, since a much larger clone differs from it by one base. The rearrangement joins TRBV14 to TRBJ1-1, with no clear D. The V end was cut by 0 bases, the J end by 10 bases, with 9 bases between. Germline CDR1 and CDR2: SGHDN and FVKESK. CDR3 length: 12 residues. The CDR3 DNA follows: TGTGCCAGCAGCCAAGATCGCTGGACAGCTTTCTTT. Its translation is CASSQDRWTAFF. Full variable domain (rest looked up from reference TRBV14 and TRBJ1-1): EAGVTQFPSHSVIEKGQTVTLRCDPISGHDNLYWYRRVMGKEIKFLLHFVKESKQDESGMPNNRFLAERTGGTYSTLKVQPAELEDSGVYFCASSQDRWTAFFGQGTRLTVV.

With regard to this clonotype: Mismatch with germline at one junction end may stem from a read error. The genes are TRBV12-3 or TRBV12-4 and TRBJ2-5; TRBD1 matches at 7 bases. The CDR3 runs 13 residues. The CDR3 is CASGPTGKEIQYF. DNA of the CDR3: TGTGCCAGCGGTCCGACAGGGAAAGAGATCCAGTACTTC.

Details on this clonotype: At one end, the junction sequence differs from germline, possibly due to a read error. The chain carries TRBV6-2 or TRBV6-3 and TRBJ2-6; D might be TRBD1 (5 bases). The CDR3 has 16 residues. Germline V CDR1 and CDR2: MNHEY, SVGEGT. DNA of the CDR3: TGTGTCAGCAGTTCCGGTGGGGCGTACGGAGCCAACGTCCTGACTTTC. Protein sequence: CVSSSGGAYGANVLTF.

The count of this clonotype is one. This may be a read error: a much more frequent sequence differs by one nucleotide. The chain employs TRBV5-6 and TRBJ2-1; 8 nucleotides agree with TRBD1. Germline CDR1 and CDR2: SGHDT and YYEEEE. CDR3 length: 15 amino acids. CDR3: CASSIQGAAYNGQFF. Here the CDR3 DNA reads TGTGCCAGCAGCATCCAGGGGGCGGCCTACAATGGGCAGTTCTTC. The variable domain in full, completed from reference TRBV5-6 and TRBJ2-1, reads DAGVTQSPTHLIKTRGQQVTLRCSPKSGHDTVSWYQQALGQGPQFIFQYYEEEERQRGNFPDRFSGHQFPNYSSELNVNALLLGDSALYLCASSIQGAAYNGQFFGPGTRLTVL.

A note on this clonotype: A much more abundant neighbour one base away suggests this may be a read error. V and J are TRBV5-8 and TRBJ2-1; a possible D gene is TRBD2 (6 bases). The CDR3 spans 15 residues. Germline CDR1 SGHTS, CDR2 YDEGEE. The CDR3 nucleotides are TGTGCCAGCAACTTGGCGGGGTTCTCCTACAATGAGCAGTTCTTC. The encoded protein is CASNLAGFSYNEQFF.

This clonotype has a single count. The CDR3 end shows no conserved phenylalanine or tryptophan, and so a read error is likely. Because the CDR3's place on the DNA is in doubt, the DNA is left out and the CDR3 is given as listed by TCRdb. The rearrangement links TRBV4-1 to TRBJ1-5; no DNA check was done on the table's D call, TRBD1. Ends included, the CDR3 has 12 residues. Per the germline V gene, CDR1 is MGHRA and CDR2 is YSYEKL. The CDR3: CASSHDSRTLSI.

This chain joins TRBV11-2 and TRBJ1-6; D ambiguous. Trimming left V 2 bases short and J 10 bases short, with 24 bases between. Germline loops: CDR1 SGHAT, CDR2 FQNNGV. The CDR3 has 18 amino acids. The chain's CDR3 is CASSLSPIGLAGGSPLHF. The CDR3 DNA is TGTGCCAGCAGCTTATCCCCCATCGGCTTGGCGGGTGGCTCACCCCTCCACTTT.

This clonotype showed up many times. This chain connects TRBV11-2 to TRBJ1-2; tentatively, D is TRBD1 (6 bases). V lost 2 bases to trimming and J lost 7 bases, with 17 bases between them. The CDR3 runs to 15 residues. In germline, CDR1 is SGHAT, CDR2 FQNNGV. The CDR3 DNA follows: TGTGCCAGCAGCTTAAGGAGGGGGGCAAGCTGTGGCTACACCTTC. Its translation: CASSLRRGASCGYTF.

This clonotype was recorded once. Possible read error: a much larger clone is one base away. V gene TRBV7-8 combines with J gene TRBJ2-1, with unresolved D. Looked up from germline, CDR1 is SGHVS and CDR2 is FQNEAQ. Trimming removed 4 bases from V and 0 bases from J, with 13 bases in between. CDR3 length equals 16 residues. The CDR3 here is CASSSVPGSSYNEQFF. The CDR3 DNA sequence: TGTGCCAGCAGCTCAGTTCCCGGAAGCTCCTACAATGAGCAGTTCTTC.

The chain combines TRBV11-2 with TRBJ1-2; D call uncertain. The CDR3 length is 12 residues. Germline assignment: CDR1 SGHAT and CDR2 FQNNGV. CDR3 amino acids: CDSSLSDYGYTF. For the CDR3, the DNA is TGTGACAGTAGCTTAAGTGACTATGGCTACACCTTC.

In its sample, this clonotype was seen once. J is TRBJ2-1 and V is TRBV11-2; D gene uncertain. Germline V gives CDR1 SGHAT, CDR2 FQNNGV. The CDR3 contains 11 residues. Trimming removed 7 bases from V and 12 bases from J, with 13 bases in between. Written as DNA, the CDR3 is TGTGCCAGCAACCAGACTGATGTGCAGTTCTTC. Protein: CASNQTDVQFF.